This T cell receptor beta chain was obtained from a study of blood T cell repertoires in COVID-19. Background on the study: PBMCs, B-cell-depleted T cells, or T cells were the source of the cDNA or gDNA that made up the material.

The data were produced by immunoSEQ multiplex PCR, yet TCRdb's version contains in-frame clones alone and is incomplete. The sample holds 88,000 or so clones, more than 75% seen once. Germline V CDR1 and CDR2: ENHRY, SYGVKD. CDR3 size: 15 residues. J lost 2 bases, V lost 10 bases, and 3 bases had no gene match. The chain joins TRBV10-3 to TRBJ2-2; 14 bases are a match to TRBD2. The sample consisted of peripheral blood. This receptor was taken from a human donor in a cohort sampled during active COVID-19. The CDR3 DNA sequence: TGTGCCACGGGGACTAGCGGGAGAAACACCGGGGAGCTGTTTTTT. Translation gives CATGTSGRNTGELFF.